Listed below are T cell receptor beta chains from one sample, sequenced in a study of cytomegalovirus exposure and HLA in healthy donors. Using immunoSEQ multiplex PCR, the repertoire was profiled, and TCRdb retains in-frame clones only, with some absent. This sample carries 100,000 to 150,000 clones, 81% of them seen once, and the ten largest clones take more than 3%. The specimen sequenced was PBMCs. The source of these receptors is a young man in good health and CMV-seropositive. The CDR3 runs from the conserved cysteine through the conserved F or W. A D gene is named only where the DNA matches it firmly. Expanded clones get a size class; other rows say once, few or many, or leave the size out.

13 TRBJ1-1 - - TRBV27 TGTGCCAGCAGTTACCAGGGGTACACTGAAGCTTTCTTT CASSYQGYTEAFF
14 TRBJ1-5 - TRBD1 TRBV9 TGTGCCAGCTCCCAGGGGGCTGAGCTTCAGCCCCAGCATTTT CASSQGAELQPQHF
14 TRBJ2-7 - TRBD2 TRBV2 TGTGCCAGCAGCCCTCGGACTAGCGGGGGGGTGCAGTACTTC CASSPRTSGGVQYF
15 TRBJ2-7 - - TRBV4-1 TGCGCCAGCAGCCAAGACCCGGGACAAAAATACGAGCAGTACTTC CASSQDPGQKYEQYF
15 TRBJ1-6 - - TRBV6-1 TGTGCCAGCAGTGAATCCCGCCAGGGGAATTCACCCCTCCACTTT CASSESRQGNSPLHF
15 TRBJ1-4 few - TRBV30 TGTGCCTGGAGTGTACAGGTTGGGACTAATGAAAAACTGTTTTTT CAWSVQVGTNEKLFF
14 TRBJ2-7 once - TRBV5-6 TGTGCCAGCAGCTTCGGAGGGCCGACCTACGAGCAGTACTTC CASSFGGPTYEQYF
19 TRBJ2-1 - TRBD2 TRBV15 TGTGCCACCAGCAGAGGACTAGCGGGAGTAACTGGGTCCTACAATGAGCAGTTCTTC CATSRGLAGVTGSYNEQFF
12 TRBJ1-1 - - TRBV30 TGTGCCTGGAGTACTTCACAGATTGAAGCTTTCTTT CAWSTSQIEAFF
17 TRBJ2-7 few TRBD2 TRBV7-2 TGTGCCAGCAGTTCAAGGACTAGCTTTAATATAATCTATGAGCAGTACTTC CASSSRTSFNIIYEQYF